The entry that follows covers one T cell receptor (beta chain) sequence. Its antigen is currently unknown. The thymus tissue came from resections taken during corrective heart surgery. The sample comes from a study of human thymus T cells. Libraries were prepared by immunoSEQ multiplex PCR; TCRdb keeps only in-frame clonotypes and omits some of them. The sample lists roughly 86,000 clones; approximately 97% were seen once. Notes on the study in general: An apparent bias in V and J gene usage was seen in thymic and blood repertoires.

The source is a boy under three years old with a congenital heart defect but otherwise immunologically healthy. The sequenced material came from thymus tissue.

CDR3 protein: CASSRTGRSYNEQFF. In DNA, the CDR3 is TGTGCCAGCAGCCGGACAGGGAGGTCCTACAATGAGCAGTTCTTC. The chain uses TRBV6-6 and TRBJ2-1; 8 nucleotides line up with TRBD1. Trimming at V came to 6 bases and at J to 1 base, leaving 5 bases not matched to a gene. CDR1 and CDR2 from the germline V gene are MNHNY and SVGAGI (reference sequence). This CDR3 contains 15 residues.